These T cell receptor beta chains were read from a single sample in a study of T-cell reconstitution after alpha-beta-depleted transplantation in children. Each CDR3 protein is one row after TCRdb ran MiXCR on the PCR reads. Among over 450,000 distinct CDR3 sequences listed, approximately 10% were seen once. Sequenced here: PBMCs, sampled before TCRalphabeta/CD19-depleted stem cell transplant. These receptors all stem from a child aged 2 to 10 with inherited bone marrow failure, due to receive a stem cell transplant. CDR3s include the opening cysteine and the closing phenylalanine or tryptophan. D genes are given only for firm matches. A clone size is listed for some rows: how often the clone was seen (once, few, many), or a class if it is expanded.

D: TRBD2
J: TRBJ2-1
V: TRBV27
size: many
DNA: TGTGCCAGCAGTTTGGGACTAGCGGGAGTCAAGTTCTTC
CDR3: CASSLGLAGVKFF

D: TRBD2
J: TRBJ2-1
V: TRBV29-1
size: many
DNA: TGCAGCGTCGCCTCCGTAGCGGGAGGTTCCTACAATGAGCAGTTCTTC
CDR3: CSVASVAGGSYNEQFF

D: TRBD2
J: TRBJ2-5
V: TRBV28
size: many
DNA: TGTGCCAGCAGTCCCCCGGGACTAGCGGGAGTAGAGACCCAGTACTTC
CDR3: CASSPPGLAGVETQYF

D: TRBD2
J: TRBJ2-3
V: TRBV5-1
size: few
DNA: TGCGCCAGCAGCTTGCTTCCGGGACTAGCGAGCACAGATACGCAGTATTTT
CDR3: CASSLLPGLASTDTQYF

D: TRBD1
J: TRBJ2-7
V: TRBV5-1
size: many
DNA: TGCGCCAGCAGGTGGGGGACAGGGGTTTACGAGCAGTACTTC
CDR3: CASRWGTGVYEQYF

D: NA
J: TRBJ1-1
V: TRBV29-1
size: many
DNA: TGCAGCGTTGGTGGGTTGGGACAACCGAACACTGAAGCTTTCTTT
CDR3: CSVGGLGQPNTEAFF

D: TRBD2
J: TRBJ2-2
V: TRBV11-3
size: many
DNA: TGTGCCAGCAGCTTACAGGGTCGGATAGCGGGAGGGCCGTCCGGGGAGCTGTTTTTT
CDR3: CASSLQGRIAGGPSGELFF

D: TRBD2
J: TRBJ2-7
V: TRBV7-2
size: NA
DNA: TGTGCCAGCAGAACTAGCGAGATCTCCTACGAGCAGTACTTC
CDR3: CASRTSEISYEQYF

D: NA
J: TRBJ2-7
V: TRBV4-3
size: many
DNA: TGCGCCAGCAGCCAACGGGACGGCCGGGACGAGCAGTACTTC
CDR3: CASSQRDGRDEQYF

D: TRBD2
J: TRBJ2-2
V: TRBV6-1
size: many
DNA: TGTGCCAGCAGTACCCCGGGACTAGCTCCCGGGGAGCTGTTTTTT
CDR3: CASSTPGLAPGELFF

D: TRBD2
J: TRBJ2-2
V: TRBV12-3/TRBV12-4
size: few
DNA: TGTGCCAGCAGTTTCTTCCTTGGACTAGCGGGAGGAAACACCGGGGAGCTGTTTTTT
CDR3: CASSFFLGLAGGNTGELFF

D: NA
J: TRBJ1-2
V: TRBV6-1
size: few
DNA: TGTGCCAGCAGTGAAAGTATCGGCAGGGCTGGCTACACCTTC
CDR3: CASSESIGRAGYTF

D: NA
J: TRBJ2-1
V: TRBV25-1
size: many
DNA: TGTGCCAGCAGTGAATCATTCGACTCCCCGCCCTACAATGAGCAGTTCTTC
CDR3: CASSESFDSPPYNEQFF

D: NA
J: TRBJ2-1
V: TRBV20-1
size: many
DNA: TGCAGTGCTAGAGATCCGCCGAATGAGCAGTTCTTC
CDR3: CSARDPPNEQFF

D: NA
J: TRBJ2-7
V: TRBV20-1
size: many
DNA: TGCAGTGCTAGAGATCAAACGGGAAAAGGGTCCCCCTCGAGCCAGCAGTACTTC
CDR3: CSARDQTGKGSPSSQQYF

D: TRBD2
J: TRBJ2-1
V: TRBV28
size: NA
DNA: TGTGCCAGCAGTAAACTAGCGGGGGATTACAATGAGCAGTTCTTC
CDR3: CASSKLAGDYNEQFF